Shown below are 14 T cell receptor beta chains from a single sample sequenced in a study of blood T cell repertoires in COVID-19. Profiled with immunoSEQ multiplex PCR; TCRdb holds only in-frame clones, not every one. The sample lists some 320,000 clones, roughly nine tenths occurring once. Sequencing input: PBMCs or T cells enriched from blood (not recorded which). Every receptor here comes from a man in his sixties who had recovered from COVID-19.

This clone appeared a single time. This chain connects TRBV5-1 to TRBJ2-1; D possibly corresponds to TRBD1 (7 bases). CDR3 length: 15 amino acids. Looked up from germline, CDR1 is SGHRS and CDR2 is YFSETQ. V was cut by 6 bases and J by 2 bases, with 15 bases left in between. The CDR3 bases are TGCGCCAGCAAGCCACAGGGGACTCCCTACAATGAGCAGTTCTTC. It specifies CASKPQGTPYNEQFF. Full variable domain (outside the CDR3, taken from reference TRBV5-1 and TRBJ2-1): KAGVTQTPRYLIKTRGQQVTLSCSPISGHRSVSWYQQTPGQGLQFLFEYFSETQRNKGNFPGRFSGRQFSNSRSEMNVSTLELGDSALYLCASKPQGTPYNEQFFGPGTRLTVL.

V usage is TRBV15 and J usage is TRBJ2-4; TRBD2 aligns across 13 bases. The CDR3 is 16 residues long. The V and J ends lost 0 bases and 8 bases, in that order; junction bases with no gene match: 4. Germline values: CDR1 LNHNV, CDR2 YYDKDF (reference sequence). The CDR3 coding sequence is TGTGCCACCAGCAGAGAGGGACTAGCGGGGAAGGACATTCAGTACTTC. It specifies CATSREGLAGKDIQYF.

The chain employs TRBV4-3 and TRBJ1-4; tentatively, D is TRBD1 (6 bases). Germline V gene data show CDR1 as LGHNA and CDR2 as YSLEER. The length of the CDR3 is 17 residues. Trimming cost V 5 bases and J 0 bases, with 16 bases left between them. CDR3 loop: CASSSEPGQPTNEKLFF. The CDR3 DNA reads as TGCGCCAGCAGCTCCGAACCCGGACAGCCAACTAATGAAAAACTGTTTTTT.

The chain is built from TRBV27 and TRBJ1-4; D is possibly TRBD1 (5 bases). The CDR3 consists of 14 residues. Deletions cut 1 base from V and 8 bases from J, with 11 bases between. Germline CDR1 reads MNHEY; CDR2 reads SMNVEV (reference sequence). The CDR3 DNA follows: TGTGCCAGCAGTTTATTCCCAGGGTACGAAAAACTGTTTTTT. Residues: CASSLFPGYEKLFF.

The chain couples TRBV7-2 to TRBJ2-2; maybe TRBD2 (5 bases). The CDR3 length is 13 residues. Deletions cut 2 bases from V and 5 bases from J, with 6 bases between. Germline CDR1 and CDR2: SGHTA and FQGNSA. The DNA for the CDR3 is TGTGCCAGCAGCTTACCGGGAACCGGGGAGCTGTTTTTT. Its translation is CASSLPGTGELFF.

The chain recombines TRBV6-4 with TRBJ1-1; D perhaps matches TRBD1 (5 bases). Trimming took 8 bases from V and 0 from J, leaving 10 bases between them. In germline, CDR1 is MRHNA, CDR2 SNTAGT. CDR3 length: 13 amino acids. The CDR3 region has the DNA TGTGCCAGCGCACAGGAGATGAACACTGAAGCTTTCTTT. As protein: CASAQEMNTEAFF.

This chain uses TRBV4-1 with TRBJ1-4, with 10 bases matching TRBD1. This CDR3 is built from 15 residues. With 4 bases clipped from V and 8 bases from J, the junction kept 7 bases outside the gene matches. Germline V gene sequence: CDR1 MGHRA, CDR2 YSYEKL. CDR3 protein: CASSLRDRGGEKLFF. The CDR3, as DNA: TGCGCCAGCAGCCTCCGGGACAGGGGTGGCGAAAAACTGTTTTTT.

The chain recombines TRBV29-1 with TRBJ1-2; D remains ambiguous. Trimming removed 6 bases from V and 4 bases from J, with 18 bases in between. The germline V gene encodes CDR1 SQVTM and CDR2 ANQGSEA. The length of the CDR3 is 14 residues. The CDR3: CSVGVLGGLYGYTF. The CDR3 DNA reads as TGCAGCGTGGGAGTACTTGGAGGCCTCTATGGCTACACCTTC.

The gene calls are TRBV9 and TRBJ2-1; 13 nucleotides agree with TRBD2. The CDR3 loop spans 15 amino acids. The ends lost 3 bases at V and 9 bases at J; junction bases unmatched: 6. CDR1 and CDR2 from the germline V gene are SGDLS and YYNGEE. CDR3 amino acids: CASSEPGLAGTEQFF. The CDR3 DNA reads TGTGCCAGCAGCGAACCGGGACTAGCGGGAACTGAGCAGTTCTTC.

The V call is TRBV7-6, the J call TRBJ2-5; 9 bases map to TRBD1. CDR3 length equals 15 residues. Per the germline V gene, CDR1 is SGHVS and CDR2 is FNYEAQ. With 0 bases clipped from V and 3 bases from J, the junction kept 2 bases outside the gene matches. The CDR3 loop reads CASSLAGTGKETQYF. The CDR3 nucleotides are TGTGCCAGCAGCTTAGCCGGGACAGGGAAAGAGACCCAGTACTTC.

The CDR3, as DNA: TGTGCCAGTCTCAGTAAGCAGGGGCCGGGGACTGAAGCTTTCTTT. The encoded protein is CASLSKQGPGTEAFF. The J gene is TRBJ1-1, the V gene TRBV19, with D perhaps TRBD1 (6 bases). This CDR3 is built from 15 residues. Germline CDR1 reads LNHDA; CDR2 reads SQIVND (reference sequence). The ends were cut back, 8 bases at V and 5 bases at J, with 21 bases in the middle.

This clone is a singleton in its sample. In DNA, the CDR3 is TGCGCCAGCAGCTTAAGGGGGATGAACACTGAAGCTTTCTTT. Amino acids: CASSLRGMNTEAFF. The rearrangement joins TRBV5-1 to TRBJ1-1, with D perhaps matching TRBD1 (6 bases). V was clipped by 2 bases and J by 0 bases, with 8 bases between them. Germline V lookup: CDR1 SGHRS, CDR2 YFSETQ. The CDR3 is 14 amino acids.

The chain couples TRBV6-1 to TRBJ2-1; 10 bases match TRBD2. The V gene end was trimmed by 4 bases and the J gene end by 2 bases; junction bases not matched to a gene: 5. CDR3 length: 16 amino acids. Germline V gene data show CDR1 as MNHNS and CDR2 as SASEGT. The CDR3 is CASSGFTSGTYNEQFF. The CDR3 DNA is TGTGCCAGCAGTGGCTTCACTAGCGGGACCTACAATGAGCAGTTCTTC.

This CDR3 is CASSQERQGAYGYTF. CDR3 bases: TGCGCCAGCAGCCAAGAAAGGCAGGGGGCCTATGGCTACACCTTC. This chain connects TRBV4-1 to TRBJ1-2, with 8 nucleotides matching TRBD1. V was clipped by 0 bases and J by 4 bases; unmatched bases: 4. Germline CDR1 is MGHRA and CDR2 is YSYEKL. This CDR3 is built from 15 residues.